The 15 T cell receptor beta chains presented below share a single source sample, sequenced in a study of CD8 T cells in ankylosing spondylitis. General study findings and limits: For ankylosing spondylitis blood, a TCR beta motif of about 8 highly homologous variants appeared characteristic.

No antigen is known for these receptors. TCRdb redid the calling of the 5' RACE reads with MiXCR, one entry per CDR3 protein. The sample yields 400,000 to 450,000 distinct CDR3 sequences, roughly 18% seen once. Sequencing was carried out using blood, either unsorted or a sorted T cell fraction (not recorded which). The receptors come from a male donor with ankylosing spondylitis.

The chain employs TRBV28 and TRBJ1-4; tentatively, D is TRBD1 (5 bases). The CDR3 is 14 amino acids. Per germline, CDR1 MDHEN and CDR2 SYDVKM. V was trimmed by 6 bases and J by 5 bases, leaving 13 bases between them. CDR3 in amino acids: CASRMGRRNEKLFF. The CDR3 coding sequence is TGTGCCAGCAGGATGGGACGGAGGAATGAAAAACTGTTTTTT.

The chain employs TRBV15 and TRBJ2-7; 9 nucleotides line up with TRBD1. The CDR3 contains 15 residues. Trimming at V came to 3 bases and at J to 1 base, leaving 4 bases not matched to a gene. Germline V gene data show CDR1 as LNHNV and CDR2 as YYDKDF (reference sequence). The CDR3 loop is CATSRSTGGSYEQYF. For the CDR3, the DNA is TGTGCCACCAGCAGGTCGACAGGGGGTTCCTACGAGCAGTACTTC.

This clonotype showed up just a few times. The chain carries TRBV20-1 and TRBJ1-3; D remains ambiguous. Trimming removed 2 bases from V and 0 bases from J, with 11 bases in between. CDR1 is DFQATT, CDR2 SNEGSKA, per germline (reference sequence). The CDR3 has 15 amino acids. CDR3 sequence: CSARFDSSSGNTIYF. As DNA, the CDR3 is TGCAGTGCTAGATTTGACTCGAGCTCTGGAAACACCATATATTTT.

This clonotype was detected a few times. V is TRBV20-1 and J is TRBJ1-1; D gene unclear. The V end was cut by 2 bases, the J end by 4 bases, with 11 bases between. The CDR3 runs to 13 residues. Germline loops: CDR1 DFQATT, CDR2 SNEGSKA (reference sequence). CDR3 bases: TGCAGTGCTAGAACCGGGGTTGCCACTGAAGCTTTCTTT. Amino acid sequence: CSARTGVATEAFF.

This clonotype was detected once. This chain's CDR3 is CSARVAGDETQYF. The CDR3 bases are TGCAGTGCTAGAGTCGCGGGAGATGAGACCCAGTACTTC. The chain has TRBV20-1 and TRBJ2-5; TRBD2 matches at 7 bases. After removal of 1 base from V and 5 bases from J, the junction contained 4 bases not matched to a gene. Per the germline V gene, CDR1 is DFQATT and CDR2 is SNEGSKA (reference sequence). CDR3 length equals 13 residues.

The rearrangement joins TRBV2 to TRBJ1-1; no clear D. The germline gives CDR1 SNHLY, CDR2 FYNNEI. The CDR3 spans 15 residues. V gave up 7 bases and J gave up 0 bases, with 15 bases separating them. CDR3: CASIATNPVNTEAFF. The CDR3 nucleotides are TGTGCCAGCATTGCGACAAATCCGGTGAACACTGAAGCTTTCTTT.

With regard to this clonotype: Relative to the germline gene, one junction end is altered; a read error may explain this. The chain joins TRBV19 to TRBJ2-1; D ambiguous. The V gene's germline CDR1 is LNHDA and CDR2 SQIVND (reference sequence). The CDR3 has 14 residues. For the CDR3, the DNA is TGTGACAGTAGTAGTGGGGTCTCCTACAATGAGCAGTTCTTC. This encodes CDSSSGVSYNEQFF.

The V call is TRBV7-9, the J call TRBJ2-4; possible D gene TRBD1, 5 bases. This CDR3 has 17 residues. Trimming removed 3 bases from V and 0 bases from J, with 15 bases in between. Germline V gives CDR1 SEHNR, CDR2 FQNEAQ (reference sequence). The CDR3 DNA reads TGTGCCAGCAGCTTCTGGACACTATCACTAGCCAAAAACATTCAGTACTTC. This sequence encodes CASSFWTLSLAKNIQYF. The full variable domain, in which reference TRBV7-9 and TRBJ2-4 provide the parts outside the CDR3, is DTGVSQNPRHKITKRGQNVTFRCDPISEHNRLYWYRQTLGQGPEFLTYFQNEAQLEKSRLLSDRFSAERPKGSFSTLEIQRTEQGDSAMYLCASSFWTLSLAKNIQYFGAGTRLSVL.

This clonotype was seen more than once but under ten times. The rearrangement links TRBV7-9 to TRBJ2-7; the match to TRBD2 covers 13 bases. CDR1 and CDR2 from the germline V gene are SEHNR and FQNEAQ (reference sequence). The CDR3 loop spans 16 amino acids. The junction had 7 bases not matched to a gene; V was cut back by 1 base and J by 7 bases. Written as DNA, the CDR3 is TGTGCCAGCAGCTTAGGGACTAGCGGGAGACGGGAAGAGCAGTACTTC. Its protein is CASSLGTSGRREEQYF.

This chain uses TRBV2 with TRBJ1-2; 7 positions agree with TRBD1. The J segment lost 5 bases and the V segment lost 6 bases, leaving 9 bases of the junction unmatched. The CDR3 runs 14 residues. Germline V gives CDR1 SNHLY, CDR2 FYNNEI. The CDR3 DNA reads TGTGCCAGCAGGCCACCGGGACAGATTTATGGCTACACCTTC. Protein sequence: CASRPPGQIYGYTF.

V usage is TRBV18 and J usage is TRBJ1-1; weak D call: TRBD1 (5 bases). From germline, CDR1 is KGHSH and CDR2 LQKENI. The CDR3 contains 17 residues. Between the trimmed V and J ends, which lost 0 bases and 3 bases, there was a span of 17 bases. This CDR3 reads CASSPPKRGGMDTEAFF. Written as DNA, the CDR3 is TGTGCCAGCTCACCACCGAAGCGCGGGGGAATGGACACTGAAGCTTTCTTT.

This chain connects TRBV20-1 to TRBJ1-2, with D unclear. The CDR3 length is 12 residues. Germline CDR1 reads DFQATT; CDR2 reads SNEGSKA (reference sequence). The V end lost 6 bases, the J end lost 2 bases, and 10 bases lay between the germline ends. The CDR3 sequence is CSATGANYGYTF. The CDR3 bases are TGCAGTGCCACGGGCGCCAACTATGGCTACACCTTC.

This clonotype has only a few counts. The chain links TRBV7-9 to TRBJ2-1; a weak D match, TRBD2 (6 bases). The CDR3 spans 14 residues. The germline V gene has CDR1 SEHNR and CDR2 FQNEAQ (reference sequence). Trimming took off 2 bases at V and 6 bases at J, with 11 bases between the two ends. The CDR3 spells CASSLLAPPNEQFF. The CDR3 nucleotides read TGTGCCAGCAGCTTACTAGCGCCACCCAATGAGCAGTTCTTC. Filled out from reference TRBV7-9 and TRBJ2-1, the complete variable domain reads DTGVSQNPRHKITKRGQNVTFRCDPISEHNRLYWYRQTLGQGPEFLTYFQNEAQLEKSRLLSDRFSAERPKGSFSTLEIQRTEQGDSAMYLCASSLLAPPNEQFFGPGTRLTVL.

This clonotype was recorded a few times. The chain has TRBV5-5 and TRBJ2-1; D may match TRBD1 or TRBD2 (5 bases each). Germline V CDR1 and CDR2: SGHKS, YYEKEE (reference sequence). This CDR3 contains 15 residues. Trimming took 2 bases from V and 2 from J, leaving 11 bases between them. CDR3 bases: TGTGCCAGCAGCTTCGGGGCCGGGCCCTACAATGAGCAGTTCTTC. Protein: CASSFGAGPYNEQFF.

The chain carries TRBV6-1 and TRBJ2-2, with D perhaps TRBD1 (6 bases). The CDR3 spans 15 residues. V lost 6 bases and J lost 6, with 17 bases in between. Per germline, CDR1 MNHNS and CDR2 SASEGT. The CDR3 DNA is TGTGCCAGCAGAACCACGAGGGGGAGCCCCGGGGAGCTGTTTTTT. Translating gives CASRTTRGSPGELFF.